This T cell receptor (beta chain) was obtained from a study of blood T cell repertoires in COVID-19. Overall study: Researchers got acute and convalescent COVID-19 samples from the United States, Italy and Spain.

Under the authors' procedure: Researchers report that nucleated cell counts were estimated from reference gene primer amplification. Here immunoSEQ multiplex PCR was the method, and the copy in TCRdb shows in-frame clones only, minus some. V, J and clone size are those of that table, while D and trimming were read from the DNA. The sample has hundreds of thousands of clones, 80% to 90% seen once. This CDR3 spans 16 amino acids. V was shortened by 2 bases and J by 0 bases, with 13 bases between the two germline ends. Germline V gene data show CDR1 as MNHEY and CDR2 as SVGAGI. The TCR was taken from an older man with acute or convalescent COVID-19. The specimen was peripheral blood. The chain carries TRBV6-5 and TRBJ1-2; tentative D call: TRBD1 (5 bases). The CDR3 reads CASSYLTGIANYGYTF. CDR3 DNA: TGTGCCAGCAGTTACCTTACAGGAATAGCTAACTATGGCTACACCTTC.